The clone carrying this TCR beta chain appeared a few times. What it binds is unknown. This record comes from a study of T-cell reconstitution after alpha-beta-depleted transplantation in children. The study, taken as a whole, reports: One year post-transplant, T-cell counts and diversity were largely derived from T cells produced anew. After transplant, high TCRbeta diversity at day 60 in some patients arose from surviving recipient T cells and thymic progenitors. Where alpha-beta T cells came from about two months after transplant was reportedly several hundred expanded graft clones.

The CDR3 contains 16 residues. V was pared by 2 bases and J by 0 bases, with 3 bases of the junction left unmatched. Germline-derived CDR1 and CDR2 are SGDLS and YYNGEE. This sample's TCRbeta library carried unique molecular identifier barcodes. Each CDR3 protein is one row after TCRdb ran MiXCR on the PCR reads. This table has some 600,000 distinct CDR3 sequences, 13% appearing once. The source is a male patient aged 5 to 17 who had a stem cell transplant for acute myeloid leukemia, so the T cells may come from the graft donor. Source: PBMCs, mostly from graft donor cells, taken 360 days after TCRalphabeta/CD19-depleted stem cell transplant. V is TRBV9 and J is TRBJ2-1, with TRBD2 matching 9 bases. Written as DNA, the CDR3 is TGTGCCAGCAGCGTTATTAGCGGGAGCTCCTACAATGAGCAGTTCTTC. Protein: CASSVISGSSYNEQFF. The full variable domain, with the rest looked up from reference TRBV9 and TRBJ2-1, is DSGVTQTPKHLITATGQRVTLRCSPRSGDLSVYWYQQSLDQGLQFLIQYYNGEERAKGNILERFSAQQFPDLHSELNLSSLELGDSALYFCASSVISGSSYNEQFFGPGTRLTVL.